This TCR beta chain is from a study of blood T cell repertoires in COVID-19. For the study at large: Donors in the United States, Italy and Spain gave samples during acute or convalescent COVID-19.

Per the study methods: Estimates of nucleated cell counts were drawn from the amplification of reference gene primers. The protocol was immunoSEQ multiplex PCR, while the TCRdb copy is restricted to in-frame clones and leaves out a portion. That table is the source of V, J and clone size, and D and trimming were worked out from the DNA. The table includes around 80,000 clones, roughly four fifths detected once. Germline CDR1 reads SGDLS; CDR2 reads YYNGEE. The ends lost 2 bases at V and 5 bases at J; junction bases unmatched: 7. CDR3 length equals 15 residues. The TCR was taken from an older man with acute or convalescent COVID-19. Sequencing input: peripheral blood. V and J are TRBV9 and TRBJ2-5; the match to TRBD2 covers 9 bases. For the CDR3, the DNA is TGTGCCAGCAGCGTCCTAGCGGGGTCTGGCGAGACCCAGTACTTC. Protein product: CASSVLAGSGETQYF.